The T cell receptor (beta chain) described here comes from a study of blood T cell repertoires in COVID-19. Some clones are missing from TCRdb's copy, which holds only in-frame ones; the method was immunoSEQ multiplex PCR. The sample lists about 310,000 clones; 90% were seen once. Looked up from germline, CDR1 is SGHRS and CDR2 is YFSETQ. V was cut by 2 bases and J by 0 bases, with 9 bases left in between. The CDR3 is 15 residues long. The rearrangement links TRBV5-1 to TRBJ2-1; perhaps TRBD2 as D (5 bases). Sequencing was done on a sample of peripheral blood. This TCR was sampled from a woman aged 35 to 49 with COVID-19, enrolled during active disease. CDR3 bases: TGCGCCAGCAGCTTCTTCGGGGACTCCTACAATGAGCAGTTCTTC. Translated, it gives CASSFFGDSYNEQFF.